This entry concerns a single T cell receptor (beta chain). Its antigen is not identified. This sample is part of a study of lymphopenia after photon versus proton radiotherapy. Study conclusions and caveats: Better survival with proton therapy was suggested as possible, not demonstrated. Larger post-nadir TCR diversity loss correlated inversely with survival in deceased patients. Relative stability marked proton patients; photon patients lost diversity and naive cells. After lymphocyte nadir, photon-treated repertoires showed oligoclonal expansion, especially CD8+ Temra.

The length of the CDR3 is 12 residues. Germline V gene lookup returns CDR1 LNHDA and CDR2 SQIVND (reference sequence). V was pared by 3 bases and J by 0 bases, with 0 bases between. Clones were read by immunoSEQ multiplex PCR, and TCRdb kept only the in-frame ones, dropping some. The profile shows tens of thousands of clones, around 84% of them singletons. This sample comprised peripheral blood, obtained from a patient treated with proton-based radiotherapy. This chain joins TRBV19 and TRBJ1-5; no firm D call. The clonotype comes from an older woman with pancreatic cancer. Some clones in this sample may be carry-over from other donors' samples. CDR3 protein: CASSISNQPQHF. The CDR3 DNA follows: TGTGCCAGTAGTATTAGCAATCAGCCCCAGCATTTT.